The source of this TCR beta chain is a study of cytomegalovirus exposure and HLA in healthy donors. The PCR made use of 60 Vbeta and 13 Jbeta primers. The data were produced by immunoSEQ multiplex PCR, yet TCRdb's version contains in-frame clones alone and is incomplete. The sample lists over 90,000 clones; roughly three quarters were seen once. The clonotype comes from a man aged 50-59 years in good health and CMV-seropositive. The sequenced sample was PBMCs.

The CDR3 here is CASSEGTGGARTGELFF. The CDR3 nucleotides read TGTGCCAGCAGTGAAGGGACAGGGGGCGCCCGCACCGGGGAGCTGTTTTTT. The V gene is TRBV6-1, the J gene TRBJ2-2; TRBD1 agrees at 11 bases. V shed 1 base and J 4 bases; nucleotides not matched to a gene: 5. This CDR3 is built from 17 residues. Germline CDR1 is MNHNS and CDR2 is SASEGT.